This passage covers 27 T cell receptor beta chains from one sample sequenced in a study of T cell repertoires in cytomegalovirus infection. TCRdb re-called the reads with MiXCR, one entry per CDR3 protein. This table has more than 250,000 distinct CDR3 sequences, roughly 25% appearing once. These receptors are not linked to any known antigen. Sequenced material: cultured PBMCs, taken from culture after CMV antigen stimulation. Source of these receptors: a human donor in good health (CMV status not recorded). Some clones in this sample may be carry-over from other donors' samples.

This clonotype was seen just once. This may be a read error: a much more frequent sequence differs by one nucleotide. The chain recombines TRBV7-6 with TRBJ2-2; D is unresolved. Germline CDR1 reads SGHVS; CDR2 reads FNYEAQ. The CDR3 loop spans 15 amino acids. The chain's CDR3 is CACSSLKGRTGELFF. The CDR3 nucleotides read TGTGCCTGCAGCTCCCTAAAGGGAAGGACCGGGGAGCTGTTTTTT. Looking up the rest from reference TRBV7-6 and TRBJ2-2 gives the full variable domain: GAGVSQSPRYKVTKRGQDVALRCDPISGHVSLYWYRQALGQGPEFLTYFNYEAQQDKSGLPNDRFSAERPEGSISTLTIQRTEQRDSAMYRCACSSLKGRTGELFFGEGSRLTVL.

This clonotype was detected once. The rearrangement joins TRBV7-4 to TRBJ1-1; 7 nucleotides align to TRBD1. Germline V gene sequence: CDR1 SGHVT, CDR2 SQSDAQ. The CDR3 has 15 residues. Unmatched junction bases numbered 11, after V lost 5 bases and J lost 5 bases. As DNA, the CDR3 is TGTGCCAGCAGCCGACCTTCGACAGGGAGGACTGAAGCTTTCTTT. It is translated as CASSRPSTGRTEAFF.

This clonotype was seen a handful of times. The CDR3 region is CASSPSLARITGELFF. CDR3 bases: TGTGCCAGCAGCCCGTCACTAGCGAGGATCACCGGGGAGCTGTTTTTT. The rearrangement joins TRBV7-9 to TRBJ2-2; TRBD2 matches 7 bases. Trimming at V came to 5 bases and at J to 4 bases, leaving 10 bases not matched to a gene. Germline loops: CDR1 SEHNR, CDR2 FQNEAQ (reference sequence). The CDR3 length is 16 residues.

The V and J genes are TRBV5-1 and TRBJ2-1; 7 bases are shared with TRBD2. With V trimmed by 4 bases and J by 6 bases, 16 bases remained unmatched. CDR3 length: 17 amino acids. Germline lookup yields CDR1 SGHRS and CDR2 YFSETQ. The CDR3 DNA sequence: TGCGCCAGCAGCCCCCACTCCCTATCTAGCGGTACCAATGAGCAGTTCTTC. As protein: CASSPHSLSSGTNEQFF.

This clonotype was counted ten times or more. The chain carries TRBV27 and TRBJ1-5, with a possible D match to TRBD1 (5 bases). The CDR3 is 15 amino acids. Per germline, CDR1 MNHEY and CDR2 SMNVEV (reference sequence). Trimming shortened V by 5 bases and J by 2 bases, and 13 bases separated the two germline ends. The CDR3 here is CASSHHAGGNQPQHF. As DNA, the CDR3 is TGTGCCAGCAGTCACCATGCGGGGGGCAATCAGCCCCAGCATTTT.

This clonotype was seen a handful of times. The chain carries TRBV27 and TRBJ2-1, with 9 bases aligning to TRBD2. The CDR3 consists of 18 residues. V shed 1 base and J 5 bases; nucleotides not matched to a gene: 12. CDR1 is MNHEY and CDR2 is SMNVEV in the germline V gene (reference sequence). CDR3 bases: TGTGCCAGCAGTTTATACCCCCTCCGACTAGCGGCCGACAATGAGCAGTTCTTC. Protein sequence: CASSLYPLRLAADNEQFF.

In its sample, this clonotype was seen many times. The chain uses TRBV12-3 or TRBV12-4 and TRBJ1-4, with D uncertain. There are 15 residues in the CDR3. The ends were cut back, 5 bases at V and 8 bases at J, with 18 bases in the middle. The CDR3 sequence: CASSPPEGSGEKLFF. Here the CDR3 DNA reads TGTGCCAGCAGTCCTCCTGAGGGCTCCGGGGAAAAACTGTTTTTT.

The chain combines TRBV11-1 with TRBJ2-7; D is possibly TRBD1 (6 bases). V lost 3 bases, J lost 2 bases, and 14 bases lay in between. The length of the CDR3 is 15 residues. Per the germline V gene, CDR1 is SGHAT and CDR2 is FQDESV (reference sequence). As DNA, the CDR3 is TGTGCCAGCAGCTTGGACAGCGCGAATACCTACGAGCAGTACTTC. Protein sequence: CASSLDSANTYEQYF.

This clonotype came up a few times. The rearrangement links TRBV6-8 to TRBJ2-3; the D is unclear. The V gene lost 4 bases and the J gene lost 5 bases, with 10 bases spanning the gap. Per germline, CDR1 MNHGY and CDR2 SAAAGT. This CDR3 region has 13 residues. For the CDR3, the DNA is TGTGCCAGCAGTTCCGCCTTGGTAGATACGCAGTATTTT. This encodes CASSSALVDTQYF.

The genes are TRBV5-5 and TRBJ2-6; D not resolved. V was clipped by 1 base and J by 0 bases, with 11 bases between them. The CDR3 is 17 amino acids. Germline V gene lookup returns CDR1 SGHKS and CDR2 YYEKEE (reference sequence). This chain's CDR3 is CASSLNLKSSGANVLTF. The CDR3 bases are TGTGCCAGCAGCTTGAACCTCAAAAGCTCTGGGGCCAACGTCCTGACTTTC.

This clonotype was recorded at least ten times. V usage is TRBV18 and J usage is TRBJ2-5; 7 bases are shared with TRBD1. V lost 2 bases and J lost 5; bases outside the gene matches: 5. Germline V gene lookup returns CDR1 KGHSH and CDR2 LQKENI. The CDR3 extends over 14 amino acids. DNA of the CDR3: TGTGCCAGCTCACCAGGGACAGCCGGGGAGACCCAGTACTTC. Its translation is CASSPGTAGETQYF.

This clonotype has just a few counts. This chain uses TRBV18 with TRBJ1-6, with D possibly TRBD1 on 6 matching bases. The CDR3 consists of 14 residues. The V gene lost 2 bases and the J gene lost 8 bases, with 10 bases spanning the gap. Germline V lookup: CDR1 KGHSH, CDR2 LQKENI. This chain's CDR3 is CASSPGAGDSPLHF. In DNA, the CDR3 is TGTGCCAGCTCACCAGGGGCAGGGGATTCACCCCTCCACTTT.

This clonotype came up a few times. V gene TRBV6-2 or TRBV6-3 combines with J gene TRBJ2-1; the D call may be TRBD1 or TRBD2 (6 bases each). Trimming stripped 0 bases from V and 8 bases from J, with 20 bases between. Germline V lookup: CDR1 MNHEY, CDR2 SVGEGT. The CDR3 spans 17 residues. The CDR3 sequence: CASSYSRSGAEVDEQFF. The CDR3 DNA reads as TGTGCCAGCAGTTACTCGAGGTCGGGGGCCGAAGTAGATGAGCAGTTCTTC.

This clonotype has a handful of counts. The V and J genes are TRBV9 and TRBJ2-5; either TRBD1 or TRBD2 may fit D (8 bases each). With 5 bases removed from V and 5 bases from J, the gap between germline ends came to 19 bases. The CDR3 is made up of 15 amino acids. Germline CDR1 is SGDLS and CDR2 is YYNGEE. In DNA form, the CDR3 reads TGTGCCAGCAGTCTTAGCGGGACAGGTGGGGAGACCCAGTACTTC. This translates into CASSLSGTGGETQYF.

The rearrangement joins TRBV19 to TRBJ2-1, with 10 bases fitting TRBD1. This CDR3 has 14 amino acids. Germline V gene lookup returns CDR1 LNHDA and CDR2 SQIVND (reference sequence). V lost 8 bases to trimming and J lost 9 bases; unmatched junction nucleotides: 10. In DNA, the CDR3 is TGTGCCAGTTTGAACCGGGACAGGGGCGCTGAGCAGTTCTTC. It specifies CASLNRDRGAEQFF.

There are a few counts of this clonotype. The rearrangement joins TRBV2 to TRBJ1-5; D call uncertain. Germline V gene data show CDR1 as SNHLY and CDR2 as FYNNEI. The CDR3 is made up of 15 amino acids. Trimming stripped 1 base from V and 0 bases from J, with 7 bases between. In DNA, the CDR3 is TGTGCCAGCAGTGAAGGAGGGTATAGCAATCAGCCCCAGCATTTT. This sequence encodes CASSEGGYSNQPQHF.

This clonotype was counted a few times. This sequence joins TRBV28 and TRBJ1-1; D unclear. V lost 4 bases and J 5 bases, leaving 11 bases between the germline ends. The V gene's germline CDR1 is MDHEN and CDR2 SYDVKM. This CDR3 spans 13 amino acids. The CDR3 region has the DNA TGTGCCAGCAGTTCCCACACCGGGACTGAAGCTTTCTTT. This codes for CASSSHTGTEAFF.

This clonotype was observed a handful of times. The CDR3, as DNA: TGTGCCAGCGGACGACAGGGGTCTGAAAAACTGTTTTTT. It codes for CASGRQGSEKLFF. The rearrangement uses TRBV6-2 or TRBV6-3 and TRBJ1-4, with 8 bases that match TRBD1. With V trimmed by 8 bases and J by 7 bases, 6 bases remained unmatched. This CDR3 is 13 amino acids long. Per germline, CDR1 MNHEY and CDR2 SVGEGT.

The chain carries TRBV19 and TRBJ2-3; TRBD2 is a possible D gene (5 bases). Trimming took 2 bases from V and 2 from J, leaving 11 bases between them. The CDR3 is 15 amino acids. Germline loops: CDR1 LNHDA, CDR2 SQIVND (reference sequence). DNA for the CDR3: TGTGCCAGTAGTATAAACGAGGGATCCACAGATACGCAGTATTTT. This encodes CASSINEGSTDTQYF.

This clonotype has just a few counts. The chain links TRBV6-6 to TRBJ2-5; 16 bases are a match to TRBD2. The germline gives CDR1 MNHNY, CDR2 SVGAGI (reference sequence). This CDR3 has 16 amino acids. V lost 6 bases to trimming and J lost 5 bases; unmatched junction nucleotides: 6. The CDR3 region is CASRSGLAGGRETQYF. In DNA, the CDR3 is TGTGCCAGCAGATCGGGACTAGCGGGAGGGAGGGAGACCCAGTACTTC.

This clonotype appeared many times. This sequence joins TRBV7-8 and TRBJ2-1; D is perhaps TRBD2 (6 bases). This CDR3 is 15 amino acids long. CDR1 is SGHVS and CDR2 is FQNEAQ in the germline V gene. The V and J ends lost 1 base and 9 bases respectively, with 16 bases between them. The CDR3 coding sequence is TGTGCCAGCAGCTTAGAGGGACTGGATTTGGGTGAGCAGTTCTTC. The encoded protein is CASSLEGLDLGEQFF.

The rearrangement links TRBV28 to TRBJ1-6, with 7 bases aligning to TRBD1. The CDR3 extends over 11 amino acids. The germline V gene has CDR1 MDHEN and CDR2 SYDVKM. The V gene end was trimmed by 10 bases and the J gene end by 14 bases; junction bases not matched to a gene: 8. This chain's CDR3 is CATRDSGSLHF. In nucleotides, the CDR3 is TGTGCCACCCGGGACAGTGGGTCCCTCCACTTT.

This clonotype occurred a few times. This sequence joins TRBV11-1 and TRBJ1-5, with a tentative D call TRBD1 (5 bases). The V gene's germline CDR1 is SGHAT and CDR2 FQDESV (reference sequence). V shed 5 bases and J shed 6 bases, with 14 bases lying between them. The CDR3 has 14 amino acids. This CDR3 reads CASSLRQGVQPQHF. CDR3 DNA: TGTGCCAGCAGCCTGCGGCAGGGAGTTCAGCCCCAGCATTTT. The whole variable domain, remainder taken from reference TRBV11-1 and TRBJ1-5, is EAEVAQSPRYKITEKSQAVAFWCDPISGHATLYWYRQILGQGPELLVQFQDESVVDDSQLPKDRFSAERLKGVDSTLKIQPAELGDSAMYLCASSLRQGVQPQHFGDGTRLSIL.

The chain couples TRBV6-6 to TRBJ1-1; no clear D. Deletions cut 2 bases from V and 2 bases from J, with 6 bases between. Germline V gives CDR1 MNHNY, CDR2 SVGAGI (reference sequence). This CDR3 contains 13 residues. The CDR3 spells CASSYPQNTEAFF. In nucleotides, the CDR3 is TGTGCCAGCAGTTACCCCCAAAACACTGAAGCTTTCTTT.

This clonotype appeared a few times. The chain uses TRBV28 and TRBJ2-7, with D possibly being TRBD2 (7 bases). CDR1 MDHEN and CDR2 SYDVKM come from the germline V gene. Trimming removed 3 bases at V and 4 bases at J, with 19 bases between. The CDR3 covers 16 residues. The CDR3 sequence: CASSFGMGGGGYEQYF. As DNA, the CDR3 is TGTGCCAGCAGTTTTGGGATGGGGGGGGGCGGTTACGAGCAGTACTTC.

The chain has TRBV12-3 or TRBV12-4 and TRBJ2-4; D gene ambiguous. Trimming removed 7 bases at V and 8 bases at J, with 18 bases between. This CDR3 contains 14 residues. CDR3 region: CASNMRPGPDIQYF. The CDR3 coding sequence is TGTGCCAGCAACATGCGTCCTGGGCCGGACATTCAGTACTTC.

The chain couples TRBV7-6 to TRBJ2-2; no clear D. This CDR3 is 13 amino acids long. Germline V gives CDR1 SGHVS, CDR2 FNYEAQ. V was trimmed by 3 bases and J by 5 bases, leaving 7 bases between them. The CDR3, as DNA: TGTGCCAGCAGCTTGCTCCTAACCGGGGAGCTGTTTTTT. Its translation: CASSLLLTGELFF.